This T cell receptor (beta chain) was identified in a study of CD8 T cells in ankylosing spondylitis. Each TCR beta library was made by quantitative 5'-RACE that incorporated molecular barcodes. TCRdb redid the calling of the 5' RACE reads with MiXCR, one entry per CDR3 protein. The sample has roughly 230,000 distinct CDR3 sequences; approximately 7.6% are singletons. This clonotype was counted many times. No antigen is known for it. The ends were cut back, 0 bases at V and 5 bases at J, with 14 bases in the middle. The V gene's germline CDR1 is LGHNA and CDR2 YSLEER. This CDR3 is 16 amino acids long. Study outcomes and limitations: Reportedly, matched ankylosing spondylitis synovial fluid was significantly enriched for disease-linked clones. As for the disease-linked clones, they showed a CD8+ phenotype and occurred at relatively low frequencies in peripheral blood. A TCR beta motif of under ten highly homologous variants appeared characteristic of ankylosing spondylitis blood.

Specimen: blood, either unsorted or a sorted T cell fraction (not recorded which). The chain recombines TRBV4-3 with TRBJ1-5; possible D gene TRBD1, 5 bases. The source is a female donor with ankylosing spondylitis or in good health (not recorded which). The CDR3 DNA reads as TGCGCCAGCAGCCAAGATCGGGGACTGAAGGATCAGCCCCAGCATTTT. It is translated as CASSQDRGLKDQPQHF.